A selection of T cell receptor beta chains follows, all from one sample in a study of molecular identifiers for immune sequencing clone quantification. Using its own MiXCR run on the PCR reads, TCRdb lists one record per CDR3 protein. The sample has approximately 670,000 distinct CDR3 sequences, around 20% seen once. Source material: naive CD8+ T cells from blood, with Jurkat cell RNA spiked in. These receptor sequences come from a human donor in good health. Some libraries in this study had Jurkat cell RNA spiked in. CDR3s include the opening cysteine and the closing phenylalanine or tryptophan. Fields, in order: V gene, clone size, J gene, D gene, CDR3 DNA, CDR3 protein. A D gene is named only where the DNA matches it firmly. Size tells how often a clone was seen (once, few, many) or the class of an expanded clone, and some rows leave it out.

>TRBV27|.|TRBJ2-7|.
TGTGCCAGCAGGGGGACCGGGTACGGGCAGTACTTC
CASRGTGYGQYF
>TRBV20-1|many|TRBJ2-7|.
TGCAGTGCTAGAGATGAGGGGCAGTCCTACGAGCAGTACTTC
CSARDEGQSYEQYF
>TRBV5-1|many|TRBJ2-7|.
TGCGCCAGCAGCTTTTCCCGGGATTCGACCTACGAGCAGTACTTC
CASSFSRDSTYEQYF
>TRBV4-1|many|TRBJ1-4|.
TGCGCCAGCAGCCAGCGGCGCCTTAATGAAAAACTGTTTTTT
CASSQRRLNEKLFF
>TRBV7-2|many|TRBJ1-5|TRBD1
TGTGCCAGCAGCTTAATCTCAGGGGGTGGCGATCAGCCCCAGCATTTT
CASSLISGGGDQPQHF
>TRBV20-1|many|TRBJ2-5|.
TGCAGTGCTAGAGATCTGACGGCCCGGGACCAGTACTTC
CSARDLTARDQYF
>TRBV12-3/TRBV12-4|.|TRBJ2-5|TRBD1
TGTGCCAGCAGTAGCAGGAGGGACAGGGGGCATCAAGAGACCCAGTACTTC
CASSSRRDRGHQETQYF
>TRBV7-9|many|TRBJ1-1|TRBD1
TGTGCCAGCAGCTCTCAGGGGGAAGTACGCACTGAAGCTTTCTTT
CASSSQGEVRTEAFF
>TRBV4-1|many|TRBJ2-7|.
TGCGCCAGCAGCCCGAGTGTTTCCTACGAGCAGTACTTC
CASSPSVSYEQYF
>TRBV9|many|TRBJ2-3|.
TGTGCCAGCAGCGTAGCGACAGTCACAGATACGCAGTATTTT
CASSVATVTDTQYF
>TRBV9|few|TRBJ2-1|.
TGTGCCAGCAGCCCGCCGGTTAAGGGTTACAATGAGCAGTTCTTC
CASSPPVKGYNEQFF
>TRBV19|many|TRBJ2-7|TRBD1
TGTGCCAGTCAACAGGGGGCATCTGTTAACTTC
CASQQGASVNF
>TRBV12-3/TRBV12-4|many|TRBJ1-1|TRBD1
TGTGCCAGCAGTCAGAGACAGGGGGTCCTTACTGAAGCTTTCTTT
CASSQRQGVLTEAFF
>TRBV7-8|many|TRBJ2-7|TRBD1
TGTGCCAGCAGCTCTGGGACAGGATTAATGGCCATGGGGGAGCAGTACTTC
CASSSGTGLMAMGEQYF
>TRBV4-3|.|TRBJ2-3|TRBD2
TGCGCCAGCAGCCAAGATTTCGGCCCGGGGGGGTCTTTTAGCACAGATACGCAGTATTTT
CASSQDFGPGGSFSTDTQYF
>TRBV12-3/TRBV12-4|few|TRBJ1-5|TRBD1
TGTGCCAGCAGTTCACAGGGGGATGGCCAGCCCCAGCATTTT
CASSSQGDGQPQHF